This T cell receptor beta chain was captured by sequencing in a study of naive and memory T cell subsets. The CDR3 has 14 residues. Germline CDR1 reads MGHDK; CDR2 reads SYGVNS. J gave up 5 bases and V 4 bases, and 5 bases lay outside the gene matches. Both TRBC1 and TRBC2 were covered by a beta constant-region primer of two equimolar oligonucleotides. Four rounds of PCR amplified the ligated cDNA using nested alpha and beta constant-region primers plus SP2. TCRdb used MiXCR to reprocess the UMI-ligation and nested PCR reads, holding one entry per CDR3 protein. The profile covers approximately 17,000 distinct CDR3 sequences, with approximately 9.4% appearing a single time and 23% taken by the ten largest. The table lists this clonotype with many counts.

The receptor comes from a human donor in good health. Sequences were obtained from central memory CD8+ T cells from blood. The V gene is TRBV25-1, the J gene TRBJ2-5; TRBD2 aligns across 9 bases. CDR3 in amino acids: CASSGGLAWETQYF. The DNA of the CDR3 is TGTGCCAGCAGTGGGGGACTAGCCTGGGAGACCCAGTACTTC.